These T cell receptor beta chains were read from a single sample in a study of T cell repertoires in aging, cancer and after chemotherapy. TCRdb ran MiXCR on the multiplex PCR reads and lists one entry per CDR3 protein. This repertoire shows approximately 3,000 distinct CDR3 sequences, about a quarter found once; its top ten account for about 9.9%. Sequenced material: blood. The receptors originated from a human donor in good health. CDR3s include the opening cysteine and the closing phenylalanine or tryptophan. D genes are given only for firm matches. Clone size, where shown, is once, few, many, or a class for clones that have expanded.

d_call: NA; clone_size: NA; v_call: TRBV5-1; j_call: TRBJ2-1; cdr3_nt: TGCGCCAGCACCTTCGGGGGAACGTACAATGAGCAGTTCTTC; cdr3_aa: CASTFGGTYNEQFF
d_call: TRBD2; clone_size: NA; v_call: TRBV7-9; j_call: TRBJ2-1; cdr3_nt: TGTGCCAGCAGCTTAGCACGGGGCGGGAGGCCTACCTTTAGATCCTACAATGAGCAGTTCTTC; cdr3_aa: CASSLARGGRPTFRSYNEQFF
d_call: NA; clone_size: few; v_call: TRBV10-3; j_call: TRBJ2-7; cdr3_nt: TGTGCCATCAGTGGCCAATCTATCAGCTCTTACGAGCAGTACTTC; cdr3_aa: CAISGQSISSYEQYF
d_call: TRBD1; clone_size: few; v_call: TRBV7-6; j_call: TRBJ1-4; cdr3_nt: TGTGCCAGCAGCTCAAACTCAGGGGGAGCGGAAAAACTGTTTTTT; cdr3_aa: CASSSNSGGAEKLFF
d_call: TRBD1; clone_size: few; v_call: TRBV6-5; j_call: TRBJ1-4; cdr3_nt: TGTGCCAGCAGTTCGGGACAGGGAAGGAGGGGTAATGAAAAACTGTTTTTT; cdr3_aa: CASSSGQGRRGNEKLFF
d_call: NA; clone_size: medium-sized; v_call: TRBV6-5; j_call: TRBJ1-2; cdr3_nt: TGTGCCAGCAGTTACTCGGCAGGAATTACTGGCTACACCTTC; cdr3_aa: CASSYSAGITGYTF
d_call: NA; clone_size: NA; v_call: TRBV4-1; j_call: TRBJ1-3; cdr3_nt: TGCGCCAGCAGCCAAAAGGGGACGGAAAGCTCTGGAAACACCATATATTTT; cdr3_aa: CASSQKGTESSGNTIYF
d_call: NA; clone_size: NA; v_call: TRBV7-9; j_call: TRBJ1-4; cdr3_nt: TGTGCCAGCAGCTCCCAAGATGCAACTAATGAAAAACTGTTTTTT; cdr3_aa: CASSSQDATNEKLFF
d_call: NA; clone_size: medium-sized; v_call: TRBV6-5; j_call: TRBJ2-3; cdr3_nt: TGTGCCAGCGGCTTTCTCGGGGCCACAGATACGCAGTATTTT; cdr3_aa: CASGFLGATDTQYF
d_call: TRBD2; clone_size: NA; v_call: TRBV24-1; j_call: TRBJ2-1; cdr3_nt: TGTGCCACCAGTGACCCACTAGCGGGGGCCTCCTACAATGAGCAGTTCTTC; cdr3_aa: CATSDPLAGASYNEQFF
d_call: NA; clone_size: few; v_call: TRBV6-5; j_call: TRBJ1-5; cdr3_nt: TGTGCCAGCGGGGGGTCGAGGCTCGATCAGCCCCAGCATTTT; cdr3_aa: CASGGSRLDQPQHF
d_call: TRBD1; clone_size: medium-sized; v_call: TRBV27; j_call: TRBJ2-7; cdr3_nt: TGTGCCAGCAGTTTATCGGAGGCAGGGGGCGGCGAGCAGTACTTC; cdr3_aa: CASSLSEAGGGEQYF
d_call: TRBD2; clone_size: few; v_call: TRBV14; j_call: TRBJ2-6; cdr3_nt: TGTGCCAGCAGCCAAGACCAAGCGGCCGGGGGGGCTGGGGCCAACGTCCTGACTTTC; cdr3_aa: CASSQDQAAGGAGANVLTF
d_call: NA; clone_size: medium-sized; v_call: TRBV11-3; j_call: TRBJ2-7; cdr3_nt: TGTGCCAGCAGCTTAGATTTAACGGGGATGCCCTACGAGCAGTACTTC; cdr3_aa: CASSLDLTGMPYEQYF
d_call: TRBD1; clone_size: medium-sized; v_call: TRBV7-9; j_call: TRBJ1-3; cdr3_nt: TGTGCCAGCAGCTTAGTTACAGGGGAAACTGGAAACACCATATATTTT; cdr3_aa: CASSLVTGETGNTIYF
d_call: NA; clone_size: medium-sized; v_call: TRBV18; j_call: TRBJ1-2; cdr3_nt: TGTGCCAGCTCACCCGTCGTCTTGACTAACTATGGCTACACCTTC; cdr3_aa: CASSPVVLTNYGYTF
d_call: TRBD1; clone_size: medium-sized; v_call: TRBV12-3/TRBV12-4; j_call: TRBJ2-2; cdr3_nt: TGTGCCAGCAAACAGGGGTCGGCCGGGGAGCTGTTTTTT; cdr3_aa: CASKQGSAGELFF
d_call: NA; clone_size: few; v_call: TRBV18; j_call: TRBJ1-1; cdr3_nt: TGTGCCAGCTCACCACTGAACACTGAAGCTTTCTTT; cdr3_aa: CASSPLNTEAFF
d_call: NA; clone_size: large; v_call: TRBV29-1; j_call: TRBJ1-2; cdr3_nt: TGCAGCGTTGAAAGGGGCAGCGTCTATGGCTACACCTTC; cdr3_aa: CSVERGSVYGYTF
d_call: TRBD1; clone_size: NA; v_call: TRBV5-5; j_call: TRBJ1-2; cdr3_nt: TGTGCCAGCAGCCCCGGACAGGGAAACTATGGCTACACCTTC; cdr3_aa: CASSPGQGNYGYTF
d_call: TRBD2; clone_size: medium-sized; v_call: TRBV11-3; j_call: TRBJ2-1; cdr3_nt: TGTGCCAGCAGAACGAGCGGAGCGGGAGGGCCCCCGAGCTCCTACAATGAGCAGTTCTTC; cdr3_aa: CASRTSGAGGPPSSYNEQFF
d_call: TRBD1; clone_size: few; v_call: TRBV6-4; j_call: TRBJ1-5; cdr3_nt: TGTGCCAGCAGTGCGACAGGGGGAAATCAGCCCCAGCATTTT; cdr3_aa: CASSATGGNQPQHF
d_call: TRBD2; clone_size: large; v_call: TRBV11-3; j_call: TRBJ2-5; cdr3_nt: TGTGCCAGCAGCAGGACTAGCGCGCAGGAGACCCAGTACTTC; cdr3_aa: CASSRTSAQETQYF